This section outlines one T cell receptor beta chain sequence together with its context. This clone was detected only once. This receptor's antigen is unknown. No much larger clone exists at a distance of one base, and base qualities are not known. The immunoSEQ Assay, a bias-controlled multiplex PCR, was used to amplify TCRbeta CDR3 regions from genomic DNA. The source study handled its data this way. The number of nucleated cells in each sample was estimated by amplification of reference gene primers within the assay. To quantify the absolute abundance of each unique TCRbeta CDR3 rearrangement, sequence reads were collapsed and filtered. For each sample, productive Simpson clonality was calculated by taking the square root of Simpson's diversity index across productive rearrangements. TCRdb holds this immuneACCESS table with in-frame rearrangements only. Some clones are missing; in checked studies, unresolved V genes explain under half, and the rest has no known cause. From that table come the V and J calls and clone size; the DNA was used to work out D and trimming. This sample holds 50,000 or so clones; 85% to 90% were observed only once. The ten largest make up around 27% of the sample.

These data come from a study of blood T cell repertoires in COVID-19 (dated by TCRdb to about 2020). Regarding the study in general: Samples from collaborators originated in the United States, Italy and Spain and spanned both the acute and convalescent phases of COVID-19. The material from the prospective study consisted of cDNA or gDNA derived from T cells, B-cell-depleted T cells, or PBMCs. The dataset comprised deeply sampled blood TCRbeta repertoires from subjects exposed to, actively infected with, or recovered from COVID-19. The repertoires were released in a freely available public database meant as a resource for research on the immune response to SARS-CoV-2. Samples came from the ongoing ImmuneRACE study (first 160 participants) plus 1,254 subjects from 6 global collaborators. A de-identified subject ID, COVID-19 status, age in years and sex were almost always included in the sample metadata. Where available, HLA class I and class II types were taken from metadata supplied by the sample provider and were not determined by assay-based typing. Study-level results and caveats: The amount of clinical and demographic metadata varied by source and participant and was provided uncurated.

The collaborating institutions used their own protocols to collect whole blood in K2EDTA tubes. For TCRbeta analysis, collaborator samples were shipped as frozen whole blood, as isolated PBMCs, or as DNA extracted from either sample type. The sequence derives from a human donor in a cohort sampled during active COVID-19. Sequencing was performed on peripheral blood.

DNA sequence: TGTGCCTGGAGTTTACCTGACAGGGTGGCTGAGCCCCAGCATTTT. It translates to CAWSLPDRVAEPQHF. The chain links TRBV30 with TRBJ1-5, with 7 middle bases fitting TRBD1. The germline V gene (reference sequence) yields GTSNPN for CDR1 and SVGIG for CDR2. Including cysteine and phenylalanine, the CDR3 has 15 amino acids. Kept here is only the CDR3 DNA, which spans 45 bases and is read in frame from base 1. V has 2 bases trimmed and J has 8 bases trimmed; junction bases matching no gene number 12.